This T cell receptor (beta chain) was captured by sequencing in a study of OX40 agonist ivuxolimab in advanced cancers. TCRdb's table, derived via immunoSEQ multiplex PCR, lists solely in-frame clones and lacks some. Among approximately 74,000 clones, approximately 90% were seen once, and the ten largest hold approximately 0.55%. This CDR3 contains 13 residues. The germline V gene has CDR1 SNHLY and CDR2 FYNNEI. The J segment lost 5 bases and the V segment lost 7 bases, leaving 5 bases of the junction unmatched. V gene TRBV2 combines with J gene TRBJ2-5; TRBD1 matches 9 bases. This sequence was found in an adult with an advanced solid tumor such as melanoma, head and neck, liver or kidney cancer. The sequencing here drew on CD4+ or CD8+ T cells sorted from blood, taken in a trial of the OX40 agonist ivuxolimab. The CDR3, as DNA: TGTGCCAGCACTAGGGACAGGGAGGAGACCCAGTACTTC. It yields the protein CASTRDREETQYF.